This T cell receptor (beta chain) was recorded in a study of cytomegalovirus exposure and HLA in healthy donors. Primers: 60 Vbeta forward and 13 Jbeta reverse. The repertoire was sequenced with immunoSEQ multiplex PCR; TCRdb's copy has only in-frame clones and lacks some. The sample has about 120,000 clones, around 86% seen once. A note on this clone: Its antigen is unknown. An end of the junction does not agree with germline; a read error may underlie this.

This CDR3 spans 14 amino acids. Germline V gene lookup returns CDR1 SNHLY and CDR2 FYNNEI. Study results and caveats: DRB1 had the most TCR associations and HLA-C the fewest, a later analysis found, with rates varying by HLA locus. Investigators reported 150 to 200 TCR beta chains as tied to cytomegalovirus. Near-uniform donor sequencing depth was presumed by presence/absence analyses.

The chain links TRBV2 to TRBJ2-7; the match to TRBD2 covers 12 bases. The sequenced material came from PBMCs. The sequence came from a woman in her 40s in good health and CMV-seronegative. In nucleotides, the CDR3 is TGTGCTAGCACCCCCCTAGCGGGAGGGTACGAGCAGTACTTC. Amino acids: CASTPLAGGYEQYF.